The rows below give T cell receptor beta chains drawn from one sample of a study of shared clonotypes between healthy human individuals. The table came from immunoSEQ multiplex PCR; TCRdb's copy has only in-frame clones and leaves some out. The table lists 1.6 million or so clones, approximately 98.5% of them singletons. The sample was naive CD4+ T cells sorted from blood. These TCRs come from a young man in good health. Each CDR3 is given with its conserved first and last residue. Fields, in order: J gene, V gene, D gene, clone size, CDR3 protein, CDR3 DNA. A D gene is named only where the DNA matches it firmly. Size tells how often a clone was seen (once, few, many) or the class of an expanded clone, and some rows leave it out.

J: TRBJ1-1; V: TRBV10-1; D: NA; size: NA; CDR3: CASSKGGATEAFF; DNA: TGCGCCAGCAGTAAGGGAGGGGCGACTGAAGCTTTCTTT
J: TRBJ2-3; V: TRBV30; D: NA; size: NA; CDR3: CAWSPNWSGDTQYF; DNA: TGTGCCTGGAGTCCCAACTGGTCGGGAGATACGCAGTATTTT
J: TRBJ2-3; V: TRBV7-3; D: NA; size: once; CDR3: CASSLIGGTDTQYF; DNA: TGTGCCAGCAGCTTAATCGGAGGCACAGATACGCAGTATTTT
J: TRBJ1-1; V: TRBV6-1; D: NA; size: NA; CDR3: CASSVGRLNTEAFF; DNA: TGTGCCAGCAGTGTGGGCAGATTGAACACTGAAGCTTTCTTT
J: TRBJ2-7; V: TRBV30; D: NA; size: NA; CDR3: CAWSVGQGYEQYF; DNA: TGTGCCTGGAGTGTAGGGCAGGGCTACGAGCAGTACTTC
J: TRBJ2-5; V: TRBV27; D: TRBD2; size: NA; CDR3: CASSFSSGRGNTQETQYF; DNA: TGTGCCAGCAGTTTTTCTAGCGGGAGGGGAAACACCCAAGAGACCCAGTACTTC
J: TRBJ2-7; V: TRBV29-1; D: TRBD2; size: NA; CDR3: CSVGRGSYEQYF; DNA: TGCAGCGTGGGGAGGGGTTCCTACGAGCAGTACTTC
J: TRBJ2-1; V: TRBV27; D: NA; size: once; CDR3: CASSHLASNEQFF; DNA: TGTGCCAGCAGTCACCTAGCGAGCAATGAGCAGTTCTTC
J: TRBJ2-3; V: TRBV9; D: NA; size: NA; CDR3: CASSVLAASTDTQYF; DNA: TGTGCCAGCAGCGTATTGGCGGCTAGCACAGATACGCAGTATTTT
J: TRBJ1-5; V: TRBV4-3; D: NA; size: NA; CDR3: CASSQAPNQPQHF; DNA: TGCGCCAGCAGCCAAGCTCCCAATCAGCCCCAGCATTTT
J: TRBJ2-1; V: TRBV7-3; D: NA; size: NA; CDR3: CASSLISLTQGNDNEQFF; DNA: TGTGCCAGCAGCTTAATTAGTCTCACGCAGGGGAATGACAATGAGCAGTTCTTC
J: TRBJ1-1; V: TRBV29-1; D: TRBD1; size: NA; CDR3: CSVAIGGLNTEAFF; DNA: TGCAGCGTTGCAATAGGGGGCCTGAACACTGAAGCTTTCTTT
J: TRBJ2-1; V: TRBV15; D: TRBD2; size: NA; CDR3: CATNQGPRREPNEQFF; DNA: TGTGCCACCAACCAGGGACCACGGCGGGAGCCCAATGAGCAGTTCTTC
J: TRBJ2-7; V: TRBV7-9; D: NA; size: NA; CDR3: CASSLASGSEQYF; DNA: TGTGCCAGCAGCTTAGCCTCAGGCAGCGAGCAGTACTTC
J: TRBJ2-5; V: TRBV5-4; D: NA; size: once; CDR3: CASSQTSGSRAETQYF; DNA: TGTGCCAGCAGCCAGACGTCCGGGAGTAGGGCAGAGACCCAGTACTTC
J: TRBJ2-5; V: TRBV14; D: TRBD2; size: NA; CDR3: CASSQALAGGNQETQYF; DNA: TGTGCCAGCAGCCAAGCCTTAGCGGGAGGGAACCAAGAGACCCAGTACTTC
J: TRBJ2-1; V: TRBV29-1; D: NA; size: NA; CDR3: CSVGEGWEQFF; DNA: TGCAGCGTTGGTGAGGGTTGGGAGCAGTTCTTC
J: TRBJ2-7; V: TRBV7-9; D: TRBD2; size: NA; CDR3: CASSSPGLAHPYEQYF; DNA: TGTGCCAGCAGCTCACCGGGACTAGCACACCCCTACGAGCAGTACTTC
J: TRBJ2-5; V: TRBV28; D: NA; size: NA; CDR3: CASSFGLQETQYF; DNA: TGTGCCAGCAGTTTCGGTTTGCAAGAGACCCAGTACTTC
J: TRBJ2-3; V: TRBV9; D: NA; size: NA; CDR3: CASSVEGGASTDTQYF; DNA: TGTGCCAGCAGCGTAGAAGGCGGCGCTAGCACAGATACGCAGTATTTT
J: TRBJ2-5; V: TRBV2; D: NA; size: NA; CDR3: CASSEKRTLPGPQYF; DNA: TGTGCCAGCAGTGAAAAGCGGACGCTCCCCGGTCCCCAGTACTTC
J: TRBJ2-1; V: TRBV29-1; D: NA; size: once; CDR3: CSVEDLMYNEQFF; DNA: TGCAGCGTTGAAGATCTGATGTACAATGAGCAGTTCTTC
J: TRBJ2-3; V: TRBV2; D: NA; size: NA; CDR3: CASSEASRKSDTQYF; DNA: TGTGCCAGCAGTGAAGCGTCGAGGAAATCGGATACGCAGTATTTT
J: TRBJ2-7; V: TRBV5-1; D: NA; size: NA; CDR3: CASSLVWSSDNEQYF; DNA: TGCGCCAGCAGCTTGGTGTGGAGTTCAGACAACGAGCAGTACTTC
J: TRBJ2-2; V: TRBV11-3; D: TRBD2; size: NA; CDR3: CASSQAGGSGELFF; DNA: TGTGCCAGCAGTCAAGCGGGAGGATCCGGGGAGCTGTTTTTT
J: TRBJ2-3; V: TRBV4-3; D: NA; size: NA; CDR3: CASSQGFPPSADTQYF; DNA: TGCGCCAGCAGCCAAGGGTTCCCCCCTAGCGCAGATACGCAGTATTTT
J: TRBJ1-4; V: TRBV29-1; D: NA; size: NA; CDR3: CSVAKGGEKLFF; DNA: TGCAGCGTCGCTAAAGGGGGAGAAAAACTGTTTTTT
J: TRBJ1-2; V: TRBV9; D: TRBD1; size: NA; CDR3: CASSVGDRSDLNYGYTF; DNA: TGTGCCAGCAGCGTAGGGGACAGGTCCGACCTAAACTATGGCTACACCTTC